This T cell receptor (beta chain) comes out of a study of shared clonotypes between healthy human individuals (dated by TCRdb to the early 2020s). For the study in its entirety: Two women and three men aged 18 to 49 years were included in the cohort. For each donor, CD4 naive and CD4 memory were each run on three plates, CD8 naive on two plates, and CD8 memory on one plate. Blood TCR repertoires of a handful of healthy adults were deeply sequenced to estimate repertoire size and the extent of clonotype sharing between individuals. Libraries were prepared and TCR repertoires were sequenced by different laboratories using diverse techniques, in order to increase sequencing depth and limit assay-specific biases. Leukapheresis yielded between about 0.9 and 9.5 billion PBMCs per donor.

For this clone: What antigen it recognizes has not been identified. No clone much larger than this one lies a single base away; base qualities are absent. Other DNA variants within this sample encode the same CDR3.

Donors were healthy HIV-negative adults with no recently reported acute infections or vaccinations. Only Caucasian adults living in Nashville, Tennessee, USA were represented among the donors. CD4+ T cells were enriched through magnetic negative selection, after which naive cells were positively selected on CD45RA and the remaining negative fraction served as the memory subset. Blood was collected by leukapheresis, and PBMCs were isolated by Ficoll-Histopaque density gradient centrifugation and then cryopreserved in liquid nitrogen vapor phase. Purity and quantity of every magnetically sorted T cell population were checked by analytical flow cytometry. Genomic DNA was isolated from every sorted fraction and measured by UV absorbance on a Nanodrop 2000c. Overall study results and their limits: Rarefaction of sorted-subset datasets indicated incomplete sequencing despite the large sequencing depth. Across a few donors, about 5% of naive CD4, roughly 3.5% of naive CD8, about 2.3% of memory CD4, and around 0.4% of memory CD8 clonotypes were shared. Clonotypes shared by all four sorted-subset donors showed higher generation probabilities than non-shared clonotypes. Pairwise subsampling indicated that sequencing depth was expected to affect the degree of clonotype sharing among donors. Naive subsets generally had larger estimated clonotype richness than memory subsets. Sampling was restricted to blood, and TCR repertoires in tissue are likely to differ from TCR repertoires in blood. Because the study included only a small number of donors, the genetic and exposure-history diversity represented was limited.

Using the deep immunoSEQ assay, TCR CDR3 regions were amplified from genomic DNA by multiplex PCR. Extracted genomic DNA from each cell subset was distributed evenly across all wells of several immunoSEQ 96-well plates, and each plate was treated as a replicate. For sorted subsets, about 210 ng of genomic DNA, equivalent to roughly 30,000 T cell genomes, went into each replicate PCR. Purified libraries were quantified with a Qubit 3.0 fluorometer, sized on a Bioanalyzer 2100, and re-quantified with the KAPA Library Quantification kit. Every immunoSEQ 96-well plate was sequenced on a dedicated single-read 150-cycle Illumina NextSeq 550 flow cell. The study's processing was this. The immunoSEQ output contained only junctional sequences without quality scores, so filtering could not match that applied to full-length reads. Sequences were annotated with PyIR, a Python wrapper for IgBLAST v1.9, and V/J genes and CDR3 were assigned using IMGT germline references. Reads with weak V/J assignments (E-value above 1e-6), missing CDR3, stop codons, out-of-frame junctions, or ambiguous translated residues were removed. V3J clonotypes were defined as sequences sharing an identical inferred V gene, J gene, and CDR3 amino acid sequence. Percentage overlap between repertoires was calculated by dividing the number of shared unique clonotypes by the size of the smaller repertoire. Three approaches were used to assess repertoire richness: RTK rarefaction, the Chao1 estimator, and Recon v2.1 estimates of unobserved clonotypes. For all TCRbeta clonotypes obtained by the gDNA method from a few donors, generation probabilities were computed with OLGA. TCRdb took this table from immuneACCESS and kept in-frame rearrangements with V and J called. Such tables lack part of the clones; where checked against another copy, unresolved V genes explain under half of the gap, and the rest is unexplained. The DNA gave D and trimming, while V, J and clone size come from that table. The sample includes 730,000 or so clones, with roughly 78% observed a single time. The ten largest clones capture around 1.8% of the sample.

V has 2 bases trimmed and J has 6 bases trimmed; junction bases matching no gene number 2. The CDR3 numbers 13 residues from cysteine through phenylalanine. The retained sequence is limited to the CDR3, 39 bases, with the frame set at the first base. CDR1 and CDR2 were assigned from the germline V gene as SGHDT and YYEEEE. Sequenced material: memory CD4+ T cells sorted from blood. The sample's cell subset or site label, in plain terms: CD45RA-negative fraction. The receptor was isolated from a woman aged 25-40 years in good health. The chain uses TRBV5-6 and TRBJ1-2, and 9 bases in between align with TRBD1. The CDR3 loop reads CASSLRDRDGYTF. The sequenced DNA: TGTGCCAGCAGCTTAAGGGACAGGGATGGCTACACCTTC.